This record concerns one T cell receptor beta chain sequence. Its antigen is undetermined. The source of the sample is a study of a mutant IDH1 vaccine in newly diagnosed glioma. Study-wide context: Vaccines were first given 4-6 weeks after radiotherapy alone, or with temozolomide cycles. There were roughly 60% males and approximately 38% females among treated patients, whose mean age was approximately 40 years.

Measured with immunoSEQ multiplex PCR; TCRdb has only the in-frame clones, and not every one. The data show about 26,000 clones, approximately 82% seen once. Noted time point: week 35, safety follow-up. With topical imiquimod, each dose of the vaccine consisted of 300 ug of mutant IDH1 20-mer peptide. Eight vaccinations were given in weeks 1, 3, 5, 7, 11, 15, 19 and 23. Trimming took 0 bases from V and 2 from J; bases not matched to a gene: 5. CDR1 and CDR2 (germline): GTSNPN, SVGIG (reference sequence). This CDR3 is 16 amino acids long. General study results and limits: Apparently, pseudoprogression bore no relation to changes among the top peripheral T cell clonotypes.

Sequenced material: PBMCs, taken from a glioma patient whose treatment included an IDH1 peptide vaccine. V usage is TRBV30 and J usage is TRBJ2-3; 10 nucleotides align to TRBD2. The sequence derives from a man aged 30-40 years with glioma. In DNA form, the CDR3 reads TGTGCCTGGAGTGTAGGAGCGGGGGGGATCACAGATACGCAGTATTTT. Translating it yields CAWSVGAGGITDTQYF.